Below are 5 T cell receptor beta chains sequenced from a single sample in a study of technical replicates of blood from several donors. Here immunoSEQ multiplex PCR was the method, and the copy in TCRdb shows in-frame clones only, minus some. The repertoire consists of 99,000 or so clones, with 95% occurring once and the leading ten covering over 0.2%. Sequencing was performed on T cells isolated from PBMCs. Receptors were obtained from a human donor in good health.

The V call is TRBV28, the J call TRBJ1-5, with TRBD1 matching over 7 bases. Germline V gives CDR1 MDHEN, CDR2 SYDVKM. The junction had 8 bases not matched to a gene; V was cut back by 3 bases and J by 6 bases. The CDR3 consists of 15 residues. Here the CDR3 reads CASSFPTGDGQPQHF. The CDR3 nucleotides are TGTGCCAGCAGTTTCCCAACAGGGGATGGTCAGCCCCAGCATTTT. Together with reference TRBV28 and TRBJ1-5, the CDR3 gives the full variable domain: DVKVTQSSRYLVKRTGEKVFLECVQDMDHENMFWYRQDPGLGLRLIYFSYDVKMKEKGDIPEGYSVSREKKERFSLILESASTNQTSMYLCASSFPTGDGQPQHFGDGTRLSIL.

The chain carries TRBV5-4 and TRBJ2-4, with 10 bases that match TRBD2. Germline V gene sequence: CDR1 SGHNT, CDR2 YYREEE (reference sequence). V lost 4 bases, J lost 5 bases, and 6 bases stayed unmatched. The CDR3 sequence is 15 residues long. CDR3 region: CASSPRTSGENIQYF. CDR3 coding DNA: TGTGCCAGCAGCCCCAGGACTAGCGGAGAAAACATTCAGTACTTC.

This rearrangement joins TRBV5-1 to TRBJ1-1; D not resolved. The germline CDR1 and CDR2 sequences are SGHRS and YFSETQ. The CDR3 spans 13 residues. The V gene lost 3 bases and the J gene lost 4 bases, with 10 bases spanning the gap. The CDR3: CASSWQLATEAFF. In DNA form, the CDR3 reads TGCGCCAGCAGCTGGCAGTTGGCCACTGAAGCTTTCTTT.

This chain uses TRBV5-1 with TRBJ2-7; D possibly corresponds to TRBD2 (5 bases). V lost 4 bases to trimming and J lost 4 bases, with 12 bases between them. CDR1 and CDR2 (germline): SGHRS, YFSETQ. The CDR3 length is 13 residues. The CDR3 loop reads CASSLSGQYEQYF. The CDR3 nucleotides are TGCGCCAGCAGCCTCAGCGGCCAATACGAGCAGTACTTC.

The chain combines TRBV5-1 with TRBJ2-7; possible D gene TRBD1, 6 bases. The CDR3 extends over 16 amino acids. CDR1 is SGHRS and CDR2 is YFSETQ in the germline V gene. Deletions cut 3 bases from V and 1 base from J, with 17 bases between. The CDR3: CASSWETGILSYEQYF. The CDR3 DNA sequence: TGCGCCAGCAGCTGGGAGACAGGAATTCTATCCTACGAGCAGTACTTC.